One sample yielded the 15 T cell receptor beta chains listed below, sequenced in a study of siplizumab effects on memory and regulatory T cells. Only in-frame clones appear in the TCRdb table, and some are missing; sequencing was by immunoSEQ multiplex PCR. The sample holds approximately 120,000 clones; about 90% are singletons and the top ten take approximately 0.73%. Sequencing used Tregs sorted from blood. These receptors originate from a human donor in good health.

The chain employs TRBV6-1 and TRBJ1-1; D unclear. The CDR3 totals 13 residues. Trimming removed 8 bases at V and 4 bases at J, with 14 bases between. CDR1 is MNHNS, CDR2 SASEGT, per germline. CDR3 sequence (DNA): TGTGCCAGCGGACGTATTCGGGGCACTGAAGCTTTCTTT. It translates to CASGRIRGTEAFF.

This sequence joins TRBV5-8 and TRBJ1-2; the D gene is possibly TRBD1 (5 bases). V was trimmed by 7 bases and J by 4 bases, leaving 14 bases between them. This CDR3 has 13 residues. Per germline, CDR1 SGHTS and CDR2 YDEGEE. The DNA for the CDR3 is TGTGCCAGCGTCTGGGGGGTAACCTATGGCTACACCTTC. It is translated as CASVWGVTYGYTF.

This chain links TRBV19 with TRBJ1-1; no firm D call. The CDR3 is 15 residues long. Per the germline V gene, CDR1 is LNHDA and CDR2 is SQIVND (reference sequence). V shed 1 base and J shed 1 base, with 10 bases lying between them. This CDR3 reads CASSIGEGANTEAFF. The CDR3, as DNA: TGTGCCAGTAGTATAGGAGAGGGAGCGAACACTGAAGCTTTCTTT.

The chain joins TRBV2 to TRBJ2-7; D ambiguous. Trimming took off 7 bases at V and 3 bases at J, with 4 bases between the two ends. The CDR3 has 10 amino acids. Germline-derived CDR1 and CDR2 are SNHLY and FYNNEI. CDR3: CASTVYEQYF. The CDR3 coding sequence is TGTGCCAGCACTGTCTACGAGCAGTACTTC.

The genes are TRBV27 and TRBJ1-5, with D unresolved. CDR3 length: 12 residues. V was trimmed by 6 bases and J by 2 bases, leaving 5 bases between them. Germline loops: CDR1 MNHEY, CDR2 SMNVEV (reference sequence). In nucleotides, the CDR3 is TGTGCCAGCAGCCAGGGCAATCAGCCCCAGCATTTT. Its protein product is CASSQGNQPQHF.

The chain is built from TRBV10-3 and TRBJ1-1, with D uncertain. This CDR3 is 12 amino acids long. The V end lost 7 bases, the J end lost 6 bases, and 12 bases lay between the germline ends. CDR1 ENHRY and CDR2 SYGVKD come from the germline V gene. The CDR3 loop is CAIKGNNAEAFF. The CDR3, as DNA: TGTGCCATCAAAGGTAATAACGCTGAAGCTTTCTTT.

The chain couples TRBV10-3 to TRBJ2-1; the D gene could be TRBD1 or TRBD2 (6 bases each). Germline assignment: CDR1 ENHRY and CDR2 SYGVKD. This CDR3 region has 14 residues. V was trimmed by 6 bases and J by 8 bases, leaving 17 bases between them. CDR3 amino acids: CAISGGQGSDEQFF. CDR3 coding DNA: TGTGCCATCAGCGGAGGGCAGGGGTCGGATGAGCAGTTCTTC.

This clone has a single count. The chain joins TRBV15 to TRBJ1-5; TRBD1 matches 8 bases. The germline gives CDR1 LNHNV, CDR2 YYDKDF (reference sequence). The trim removed 1 base at V and 4 bases at J, leaving 9 bases unmatched. The CDR3 is made up of 17 amino acids. The DNA for the CDR3 is TGTGCCACCAGCAGAGGAGGTGGACAGGGACCAAATCAGCCCCAGCATTTT. Protein sequence: CATSRGGGQGPNQPQHF.

V and J are TRBV11-2 and TRBJ2-1; D is perhaps TRBD1 (6 bases). V was clipped by 0 bases and J by 10 bases, with 10 bases between them. CDR3 size: 13 residues. From germline, CDR1 is SGHAT and CDR2 FQNNGV. The CDR3 region is CASSLDGQLEQFF. CDR3 bases: TGTGCCAGCAGCTTAGACGGACAGCTGGAGCAGTTCTTC.

V usage is TRBV6-1 and J usage is TRBJ2-5; D might be TRBD1 (6 bases). V lost 5 bases to trimming and J lost 5 bases, with 12 bases between them. The germline gives CDR1 MNHNS, CDR2 SASEGT. The CDR3 length is 13 residues. CDR3 in amino acids: CASSIPGVETQYF. CDR3 in DNA: TGTGCCAGCAGTATTCCAGGGGTGGAGACCCAGTACTTC.

The V gene is TRBV5-1, the J gene TRBJ1-1; 9 bases fit TRBD1. This CDR3 comprises 14 residues. Germline CDR1 reads SGHRS; CDR2 reads YFSETQ. The V gene end was trimmed by 3 bases and the J gene end by 3 bases; junction bases not matched to a gene: 3. In nucleotides, the CDR3 is TGCGCCAGCAGCTCGGGACAGGGTTACACTGAAGCTTTCTTT. Translation: CASSSGQGYTEAFF.

The chain employs TRBV11-2 and TRBJ2-7; 7 nucleotides agree with TRBD1. The V and J ends lost 4 bases and 1 base, in that order; junction bases with no gene match: 4. Germline loops: CDR1 SGHAT, CDR2 FQNNGV. There are 14 residues in the CDR3. In DNA form, the CDR3 reads TGTGCCAGCAGCTCGGACAGGACTTCCTACGAGCAGTACTTC. Translation gives CASSSDRTSYEQYF. Full variable domain (missing parts from reference TRBV11-2 and TRBJ2-7): EAGVAQSPRYKIIEKRQSVAFWCNPISGHATLYWYQQILGQGPKLLIQFQNNGVVDDSQLPKDRFSAERLKGVDSTLKIQPAKLEDSAVYLCASSSDRTSYEQYFGPGTRLTVT.

The rearrangement links TRBV5-1 to TRBJ2-5, with D perhaps matching TRBD2 (6 bases). Per germline, CDR1 SGHRS and CDR2 YFSETQ. This CDR3 is built from 13 residues. Trimming took off 0 bases at V and 7 bases at J, with 10 bases between the two ends. The CDR3 loop is CASSLEEGLTQYF. DNA of the CDR3: TGCGCCAGCAGCTTGGAGGAGGGCCTGACCCAGTACTTC.

The V gene is TRBV5-1, the J gene TRBJ2-2, with D maybe TRBD1 (6 bases). V was shortened by 3 bases and J by 5 bases, with 11 bases between the two germline ends. From germline, CDR1 is SGHRS and CDR2 YFSETQ. The CDR3 has 14 amino acids. The CDR3 region is CASSSTGATGELFF. The CDR3 nucleotides are TGCGCCAGCAGCTCGACAGGAGCGACCGGGGAGCTGTTTTTT.

The rearrangement uses TRBV19 and TRBJ2-3; D is uncertain. CDR1 LNHDA and CDR2 SQIVND come from the germline V gene (reference sequence). This CDR3 spans 16 amino acids. V was pared by 6 bases and J by 0 bases, with 16 bases between. CDR3 amino acids: CASRRTPSPSTDTQYF. In nucleotides, the CDR3 is TGTGCCAGTAGAAGAACCCCATCCCCTAGCACAGATACGCAGTATTTT.